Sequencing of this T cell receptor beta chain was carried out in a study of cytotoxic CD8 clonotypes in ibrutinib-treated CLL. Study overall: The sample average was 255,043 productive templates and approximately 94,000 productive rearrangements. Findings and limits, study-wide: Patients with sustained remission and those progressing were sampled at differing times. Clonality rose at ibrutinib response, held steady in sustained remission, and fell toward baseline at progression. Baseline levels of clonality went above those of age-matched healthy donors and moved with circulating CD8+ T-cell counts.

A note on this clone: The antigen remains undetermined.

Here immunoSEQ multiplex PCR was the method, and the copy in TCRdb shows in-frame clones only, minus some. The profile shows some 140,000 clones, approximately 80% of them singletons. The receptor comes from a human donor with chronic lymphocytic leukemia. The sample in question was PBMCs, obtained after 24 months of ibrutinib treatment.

Here the CDR3 reads CASSDTYEQYF. The CDR3 bases are TGTGCCAGCAGTGACACTTACGAGCAGTACTTC. The rearrangement joins TRBV6-1 to TRBJ2-7; D gene ambiguous. V was pared by 3 bases and J by 4 bases, with 4 bases between. Looked up from germline, CDR1 is MNHNS and CDR2 is SASEGT. This CDR3 has 11 amino acids.